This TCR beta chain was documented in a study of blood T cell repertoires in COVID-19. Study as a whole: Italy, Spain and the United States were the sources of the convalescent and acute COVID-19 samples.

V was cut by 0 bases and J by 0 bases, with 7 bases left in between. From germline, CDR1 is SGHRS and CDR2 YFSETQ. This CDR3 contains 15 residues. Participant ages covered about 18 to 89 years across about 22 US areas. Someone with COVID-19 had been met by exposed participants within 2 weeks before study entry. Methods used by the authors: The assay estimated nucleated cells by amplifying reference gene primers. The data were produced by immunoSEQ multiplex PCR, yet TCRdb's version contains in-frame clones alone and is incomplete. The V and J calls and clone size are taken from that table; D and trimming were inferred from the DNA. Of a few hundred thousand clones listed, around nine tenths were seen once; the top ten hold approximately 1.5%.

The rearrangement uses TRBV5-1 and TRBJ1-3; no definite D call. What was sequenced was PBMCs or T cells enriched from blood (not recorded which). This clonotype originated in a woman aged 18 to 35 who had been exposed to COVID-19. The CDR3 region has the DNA TGCGCCAGCAGCTTGGCCGCCAGCTCTGGAAACACCATATATTTT. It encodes CASSLAASSGNTIYF.